This T cell receptor (beta chain) was sequenced in a study of blood T cell repertoires in COVID-19. As for the study in general: The United States, Italy and Spain provided the acute and convalescent COVID-19 samples. T cells, B-cell-depleted T cells, or PBMCs provided the cDNA or gDNA that served as material.

The germline V gene encodes CDR1 SGHNT and CDR2 YYREEE (reference sequence). J lost 3 bases, V lost 0 bases, and 6 bases had no gene match. CDR3 length: 16 amino acids. Source study methods: Reference gene primer amplification yielded estimated nucleated cell counts. The table came from immunoSEQ multiplex PCR; TCRdb's copy has only in-frame clones and leaves some out. That table is the source of V, J and clone size, and D and trimming were worked out from the DNA. The data contain 55,000 to 65,000 clones, about four fifths of them singletons. This TCR derives from a woman of 80 years or more with acute or convalescent COVID-19. What was sequenced was peripheral blood. The chain is built from TRBV5-4 and TRBJ2-3; 8 bases line up with TRBD2. The CDR3 loop is CASSLERERETDTQYF. As DNA, the CDR3 is TGTGCCAGCAGCTTGGAGAGGGAGCGGGAGACAGATACGCAGTATTTT. Full variable domain (missing parts from reference TRBV5-4 and TRBJ2-3): ETGVTQSPTHLIKTRGQQVTLRCSSQSGHNTVSWYQQALGQGPQFIFQYYREEENGRGNFPPRFSGLQFPNYSSELNVNALELDDSALYLCASSLERERETDTQYFGPGTRLTVL.